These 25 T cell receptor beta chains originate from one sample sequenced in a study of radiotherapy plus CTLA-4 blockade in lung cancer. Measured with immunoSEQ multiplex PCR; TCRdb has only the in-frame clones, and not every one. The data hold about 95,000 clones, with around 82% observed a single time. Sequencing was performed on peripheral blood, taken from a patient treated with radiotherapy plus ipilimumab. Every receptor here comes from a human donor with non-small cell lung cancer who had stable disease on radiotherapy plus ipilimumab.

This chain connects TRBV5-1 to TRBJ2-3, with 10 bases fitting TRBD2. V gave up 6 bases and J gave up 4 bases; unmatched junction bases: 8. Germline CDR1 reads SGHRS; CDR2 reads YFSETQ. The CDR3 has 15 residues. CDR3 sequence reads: CASTLASGGADTQYF. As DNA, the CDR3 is TGCGCCAGCACCCTGGCGAGCGGGGGGGCAGATACGCAGTATTTT.

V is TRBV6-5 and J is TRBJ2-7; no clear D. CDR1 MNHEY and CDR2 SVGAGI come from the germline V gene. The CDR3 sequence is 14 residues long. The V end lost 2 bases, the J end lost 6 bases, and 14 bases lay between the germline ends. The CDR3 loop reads CASSYRGWVREQYF. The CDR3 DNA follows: TGTGCCAGCAGTTACAGAGGCTGGGTGCGCGAGCAGTACTTC.

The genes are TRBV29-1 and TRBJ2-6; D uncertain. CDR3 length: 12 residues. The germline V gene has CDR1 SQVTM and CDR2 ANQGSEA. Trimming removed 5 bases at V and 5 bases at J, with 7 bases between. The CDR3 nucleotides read TGCAGCGTTATGGCCCGGGCCAACGTCCTGACTTTC. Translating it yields CSVMARANVLTF.

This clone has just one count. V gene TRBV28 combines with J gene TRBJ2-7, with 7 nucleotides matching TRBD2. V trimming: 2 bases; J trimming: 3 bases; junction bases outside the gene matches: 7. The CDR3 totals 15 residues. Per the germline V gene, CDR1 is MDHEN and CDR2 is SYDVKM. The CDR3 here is CASSLRGSGGYEQYF. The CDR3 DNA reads TGTGCCAGCAGTTTACGCGGGAGCGGAGGCTACGAGCAGTACTTC.

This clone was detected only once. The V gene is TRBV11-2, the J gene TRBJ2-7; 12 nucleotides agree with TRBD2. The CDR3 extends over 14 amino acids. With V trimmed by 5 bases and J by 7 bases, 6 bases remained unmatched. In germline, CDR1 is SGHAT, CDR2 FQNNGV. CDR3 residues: CASSPTSGRYEQYF. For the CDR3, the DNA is TGTGCCAGCAGCCCGACTAGCGGGAGATATGAGCAGTACTTC. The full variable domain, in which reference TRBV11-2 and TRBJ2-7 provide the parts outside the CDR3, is EAGVAQSPRYKIIEKRQSVAFWCNPISGHATLYWYQQILGQGPKLLIQFQNNGVVDDSQLPKDRFSAERLKGVDSTLKIQPAKLEDSAVYLCASSPTSGRYEQYFGPGTRLTVT.

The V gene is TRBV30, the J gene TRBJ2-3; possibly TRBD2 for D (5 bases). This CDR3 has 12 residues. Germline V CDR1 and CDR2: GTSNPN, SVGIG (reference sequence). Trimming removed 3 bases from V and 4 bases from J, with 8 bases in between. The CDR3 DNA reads TGTGCCTGGAGCTCGAGGGCAGATACGCAGTATTTT. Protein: CAWSSRADTQYF.

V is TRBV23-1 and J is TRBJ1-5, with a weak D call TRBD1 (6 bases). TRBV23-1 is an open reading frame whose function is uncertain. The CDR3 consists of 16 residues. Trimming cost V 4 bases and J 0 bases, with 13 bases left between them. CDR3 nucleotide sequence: TGCGCCAGCAGTCGCCCGGGACATTATAGCAATCAGCCCCAGCATTTT. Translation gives CASSRPGHYSNQPQHF.

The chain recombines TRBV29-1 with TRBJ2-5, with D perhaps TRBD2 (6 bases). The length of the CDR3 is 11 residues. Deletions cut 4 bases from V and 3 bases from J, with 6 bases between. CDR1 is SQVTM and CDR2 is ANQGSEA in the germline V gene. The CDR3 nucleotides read TGCAGCGTTGGGAGGGAAGAGACCCAGTACTTC. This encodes CSVGREETQYF. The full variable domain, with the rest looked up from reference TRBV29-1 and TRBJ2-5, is SAVISQKPSRDICQRGTSLTIQCQVDSQVTMMFWYRQQPGQSLTLIATANQGSEATYESGFVIDKFPISRPNLTFSTLTVSNMSPEDSSIYLCSVGREETQYFGPGTRLLVL.

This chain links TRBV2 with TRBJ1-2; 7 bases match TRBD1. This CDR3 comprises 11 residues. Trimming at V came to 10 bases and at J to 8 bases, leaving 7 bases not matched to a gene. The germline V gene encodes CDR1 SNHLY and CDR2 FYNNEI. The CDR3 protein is CATPGGSGYTF. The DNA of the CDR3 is TGTGCCACACCAGGGGGAAGCGGCTACACCTTC.

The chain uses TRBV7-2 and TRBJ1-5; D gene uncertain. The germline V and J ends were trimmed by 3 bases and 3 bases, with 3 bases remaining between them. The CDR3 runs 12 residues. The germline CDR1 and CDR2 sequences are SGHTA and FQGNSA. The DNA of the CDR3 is TGTGCCAGCAGCTTCCCCAATCAGCCCCAGCATTTT. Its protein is CASSFPNQPQHF.

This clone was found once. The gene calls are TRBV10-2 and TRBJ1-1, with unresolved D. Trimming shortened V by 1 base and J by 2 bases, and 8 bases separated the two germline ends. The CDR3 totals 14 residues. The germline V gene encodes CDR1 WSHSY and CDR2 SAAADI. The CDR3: CASSELGTNTEAFF. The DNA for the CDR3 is TGCGCCAGCAGTGAGTTAGGAACTAACACTGAAGCTTTCTTT.

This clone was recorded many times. CDR3 loop: CASTGRVGSGNTIYF. CDR3 sequence (DNA): TGTGCCAGCACTGGCAGGGTGGGATCTGGAAACACCATATATTTT. The rearrangement joins TRBV6-6 to TRBJ1-3, with D possibly matching TRBD1 (5 bases). V lost 7 bases and J lost 1, with 14 bases in between. Germline lookup yields CDR1 MNHNY and CDR2 SVGAGI (reference sequence). The CDR3 covers 15 residues.

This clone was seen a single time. The CDR3 here is CASRGQTSYNEQFF. CDR3 coding DNA: TGTGCCAGCAGAGGACAGACCTCCTACAATGAGCAGTTCTTC. This sequence joins TRBV6-1 and TRBJ2-1; tentatively, D is TRBD1 (6 bases). Germline-derived CDR1 and CDR2 are MNHNS and SASEGT. This CDR3 has 14 residues. Trimming left V 6 bases short and J 0 bases short, with 9 bases between.

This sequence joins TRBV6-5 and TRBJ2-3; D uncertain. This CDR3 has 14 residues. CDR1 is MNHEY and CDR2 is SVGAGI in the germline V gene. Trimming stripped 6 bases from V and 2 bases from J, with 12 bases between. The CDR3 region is CASRPVGNTDTQYF. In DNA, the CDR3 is TGTGCCAGCAGGCCGGTGGGGAACACAGATACGCAGTATTTT.

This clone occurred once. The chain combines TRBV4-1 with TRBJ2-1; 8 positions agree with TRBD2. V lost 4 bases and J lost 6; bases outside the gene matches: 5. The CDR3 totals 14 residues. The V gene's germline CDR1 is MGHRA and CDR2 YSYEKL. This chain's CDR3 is CASSLGLGGNEQFF. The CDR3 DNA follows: TGCGCCAGCAGCCTGGGACTAGGGGGCAATGAGCAGTTCTTC.

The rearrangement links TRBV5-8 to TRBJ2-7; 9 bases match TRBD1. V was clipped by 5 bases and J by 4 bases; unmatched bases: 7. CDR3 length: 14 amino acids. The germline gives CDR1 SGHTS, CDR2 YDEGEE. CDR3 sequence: CASSLTGTGYEQYF. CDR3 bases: TGTGCCAGCAGTCTAACCGGGACAGGGTACGAGCAGTACTTC.

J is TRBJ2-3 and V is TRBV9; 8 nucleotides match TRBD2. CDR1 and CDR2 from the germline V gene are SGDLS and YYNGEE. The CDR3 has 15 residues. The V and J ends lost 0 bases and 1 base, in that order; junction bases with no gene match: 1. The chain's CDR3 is CASSVGGGRTDTQYF. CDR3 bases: TGTGCCAGCAGCGTAGGCGGGGGGCGCACAGATACGCAGTATTTT.

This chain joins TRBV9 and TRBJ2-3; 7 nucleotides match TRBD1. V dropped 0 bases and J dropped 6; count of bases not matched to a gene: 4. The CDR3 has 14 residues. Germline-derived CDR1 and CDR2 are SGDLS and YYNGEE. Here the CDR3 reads CASSVGGGADTQYF. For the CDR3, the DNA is TGTGCCAGCAGCGTAGGAGGGGGCGCGGATACGCAGTATTTT.

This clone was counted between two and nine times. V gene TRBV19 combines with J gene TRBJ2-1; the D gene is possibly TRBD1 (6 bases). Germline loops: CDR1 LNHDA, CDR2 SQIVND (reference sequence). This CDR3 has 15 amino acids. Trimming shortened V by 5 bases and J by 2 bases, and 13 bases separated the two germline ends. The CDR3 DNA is TGTGCCAGTAGTGCCGCAGCAGGGGCCTACAATGAGCAGTTCTTC. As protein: CASSAAAGAYNEQFF.

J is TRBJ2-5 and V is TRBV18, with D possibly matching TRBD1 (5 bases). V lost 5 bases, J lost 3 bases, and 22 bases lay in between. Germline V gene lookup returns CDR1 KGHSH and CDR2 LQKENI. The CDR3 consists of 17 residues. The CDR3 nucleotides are TGTGCCAGCTCATTACTTTTAAAACAGGCGTTGGAAGAGACCCAGTACTTC. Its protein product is CASSLLLKQALEETQYF.

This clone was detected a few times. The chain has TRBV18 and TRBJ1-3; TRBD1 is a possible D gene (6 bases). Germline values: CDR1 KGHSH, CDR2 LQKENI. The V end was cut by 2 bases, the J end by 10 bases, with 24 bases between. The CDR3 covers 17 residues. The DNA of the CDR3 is TGTGCCAGCTCACCATCATCGTTGACAGCCCTGAGGGGGACCATATATTTT. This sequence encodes CASSPSSLTALRGTIYF.

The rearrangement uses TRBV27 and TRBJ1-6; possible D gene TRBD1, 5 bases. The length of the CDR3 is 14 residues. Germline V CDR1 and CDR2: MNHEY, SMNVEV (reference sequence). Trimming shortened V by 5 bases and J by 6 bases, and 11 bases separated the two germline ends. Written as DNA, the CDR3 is TGTGCCAGCAGTCGACAGTCCCCTAATTCACCCCTCCACTTT. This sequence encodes CASSRQSPNSPLHF.

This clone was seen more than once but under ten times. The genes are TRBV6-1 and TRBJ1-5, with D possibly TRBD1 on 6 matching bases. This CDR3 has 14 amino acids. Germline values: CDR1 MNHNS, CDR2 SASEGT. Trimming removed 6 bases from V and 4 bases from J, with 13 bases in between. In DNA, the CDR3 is TGTGCCAGCAGCGGGGGGCAGACGAATCAGCCCCAGCATTTT. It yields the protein CASSGGQTNQPQHF.

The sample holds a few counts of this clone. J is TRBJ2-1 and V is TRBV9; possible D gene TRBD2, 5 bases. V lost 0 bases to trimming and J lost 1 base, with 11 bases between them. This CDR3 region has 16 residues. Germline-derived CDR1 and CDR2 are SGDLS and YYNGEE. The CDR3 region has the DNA TGTGCCAGCAGCGTAGGTCTAGCAGCTTCCTACAATGAGCAGTTCTTC. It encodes CASSVGLAASYNEQFF.

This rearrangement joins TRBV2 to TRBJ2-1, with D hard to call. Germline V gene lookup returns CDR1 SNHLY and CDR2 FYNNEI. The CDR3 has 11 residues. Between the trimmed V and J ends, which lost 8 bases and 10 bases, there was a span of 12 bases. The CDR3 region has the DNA TGTGCCAGCGGGTCCGGGCGCGAGCAGTTCTTC. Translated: CASGSGREQFF.